This T cell receptor beta chain was documented in a study of shared clonotypes between healthy human individuals (dated by TCRdb to the early 2020s). Regarding the research as a whole: Two women and three men aged 18 to 49 years were included in the cohort. Blood TCR repertoires of four to six healthy adults were deeply sequenced to estimate repertoire size and the extent of clonotype sharing between individuals. To increase sequencing depth and limit assay-specific biases, TCR repertoire library preparation and sequencing were carried out by different laboratories using diverse techniques. Between about 0.8 and 8.9 billion PBMCs per donor were obtained by leukapheresis. For each donor, CD4 naive and CD4 memory were each given three plates, CD8 naive was given two plates, and CD8 memory was given one plate.

CDR3 length: 15 amino acids, cysteine to phenylalanine. Only the CDR3 portion is preserved as DNA: 45 bases, with reading frame beginning at the first base. Via the germline V gene, CDR1 is MDHEN and CDR2 SYDVKM. V loses 8 bases, J loses 0 bases, and the germline ends lie 17 bases apart. As concerns this clone: The antigen it binds to is not known. Base-call qualities are not available, and no considerably larger clone is one nucleotide away.

Using the deep immunoSEQ assay, multiplex PCR amplified TCR CDR3 regions from genomic DNA. For each cell subset, the extracted genomic DNA was distributed evenly across all wells of several immunoSEQ 96-well plates, and each plate served as one replicate. For sorted subsets, 150 to 200 ng genomic DNA, equal to tens of thousands of T cell genomes, was loaded into each replicate PCR. The purified libraries were quantified using a Qubit 3.0 fluorometer, sized with a Bioanalyzer 2100, and then quantified again using the KAPA Library Quantification kit. A separate single-read 150-cycle Illumina NextSeq 550 flow cell was used to sequence each immunoSEQ 96-well plate. Per the original workflow: Because the immunoSEQ output held only junctional sequences and lacked quality scores, the filtering could not match the filtering applied to full-length reads. Sequences were annotated with PyIR, a Python wrapper for IgBLAST v1.9, using IMGT germline references to assign V/J genes and CDR3. Reads with weak V/J assignments (E-value above 1e-6), missing CDR3, stop codons, out-of-frame junctions, or ambiguous translated residues were removed. V3J clonotypes were defined as sequences sharing an identical inferred V gene, J gene, and CDR3 amino acid sequence. Percentage overlap between repertoires was calculated by dividing the number of shared unique clonotypes by the size of the smaller repertoire. Three approaches were used to assess repertoire richness: RTK rarefaction, the Chao1 estimator, and Recon v2.1 estimates of unobserved clonotypes. Generation probabilities were computed with OLGA for all TCRbeta clonotypes obtained by the gDNA method from several donors. Held by TCRdb, this immuneACCESS table contains in-frame sequences only and omits some clones. Under half of the omission traces to an unresolved V gene where checked; the cause of the rest is unknown. That table supplies the V and J calls and clone size; D and trimming were determined from the DNA. Here the sample has under 600,000 clones; approximately 95% occur a single time. The ten biggest clones cover 0.05% to 0.08% of the sample.

Summary of the overall study and its limitations: Approximately 5% of naive CD4, more than 3% of naive CD8, roughly 2.4% of memory CD4, and about 0.4% of memory CD8 clonotypes were shared across four donors. Compared with non-shared clonotypes, the clonotypes found in all four sorted-subset donors had higher generation probabilities. Even with the large sequencing depth, rarefaction of the sorted-subset datasets indicated that sequencing was incomplete. Sampling was limited to blood, and TCR repertoires in tissue likely differ from TCR repertoires in blood. Naive subsets generally had larger estimated clonotype richness than memory subsets did. Based on pairwise subsampling, the degree of clonotype sharing among donors was expected to be affected by sequencing depth. The genetic and exposure-history diversity represented was limited by the small number of donors.

Donors were healthy HIV-negative adults with no recently reported acute infections or vaccinations. Only Caucasian adults living in Nashville, Tennessee, USA were represented among the donors. Magnetic negative selection was used to enrich CD4+ T cells, after which naive cells were positively selected on CD45RA and the negative fraction became the memory subset. Blood was collected by leukapheresis, and PBMCs were isolated by Ficoll-Histopaque density gradient centrifugation and then cryopreserved in liquid nitrogen vapor phase. Analytical flow cytometry was used to check the purity and quantity of every magnetically sorted T cell population. Genomic DNA was isolated from every sorted fraction and measured by UV absorbance on a Nanodrop 2000c.

The rearranged chain carries TRBV28 and TRBJ2-7, and the D gene may be TRBD1, 6 bases matching. This TCR came from a woman between 25 and 40 years old in good health. Sequencing was done on a sample of naive CD4+ T cells sorted from blood. What the cell subset or site label conveys for this sample: CD45RA+ positively selected. The bases read TGTGCCAGCGTCGTAGGGGGTGATAGCTCCTACGAGCAGTACTTC. It encodes CASVVGGDSSYEQYF.